This T cell receptor (beta chain) is drawn from a study of early T cells in non-severe SARS-CoV-2 infection. This clonotype was seen ten or more times. The antigen remains undetermined. Tagging with unique molecular identifiers was applied to individual cDNA molecules. Each CDR3 protein gets one entry after TCRdb re-called the 5' RACE reads with MiXCR. The table includes 20,000 to 30,000 distinct CDR3 sequences, 4.5% to 7% detected once. Trimming stripped 5 bases from V and 0 bases from J, with 13 bases between. The CDR3 runs to 15 residues. Germline CDR1 is MNHEY and CDR2 is SVGAGI. General study points: Matches to VDJdb favored anti-spike CD8 responses and missed private and CD4 specificities.

The sequence was collected from an adult who was a healthcare worker with PCR-confirmed SARS-CoV-2 infection or an uninfected control (not recorded which). Source material: whole blood. The gene calls are TRBV6-5 and TRBJ1-2; D may be TRBD1 (5 bases). CDR3 sequence (DNA): TGTGCCAGCAGTAGGCGGGACTACTCTAACTATGGCTACACCTTC. Protein: CASSRRDYSNYGYTF.